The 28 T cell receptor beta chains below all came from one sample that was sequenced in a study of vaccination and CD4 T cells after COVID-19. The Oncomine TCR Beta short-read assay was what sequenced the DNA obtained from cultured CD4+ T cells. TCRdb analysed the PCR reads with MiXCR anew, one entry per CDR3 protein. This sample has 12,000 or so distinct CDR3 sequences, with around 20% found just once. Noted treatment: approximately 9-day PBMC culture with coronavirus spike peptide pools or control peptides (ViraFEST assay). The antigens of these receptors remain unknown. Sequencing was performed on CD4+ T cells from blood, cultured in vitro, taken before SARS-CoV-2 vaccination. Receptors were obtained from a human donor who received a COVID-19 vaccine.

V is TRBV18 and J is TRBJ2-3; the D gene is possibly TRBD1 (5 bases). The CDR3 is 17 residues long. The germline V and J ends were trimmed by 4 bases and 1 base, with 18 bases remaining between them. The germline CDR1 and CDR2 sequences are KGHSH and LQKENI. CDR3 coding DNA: TGTGCCAGCTCACTTGGACAAAGGGTACGAGGCACAGATACGCAGTATTTT. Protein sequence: CASSLGQRVRGTDTQYF.

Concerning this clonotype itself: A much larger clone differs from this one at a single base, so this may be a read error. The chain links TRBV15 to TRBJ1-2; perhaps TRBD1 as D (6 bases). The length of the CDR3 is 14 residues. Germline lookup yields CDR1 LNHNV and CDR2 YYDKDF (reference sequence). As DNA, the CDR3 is TGTGTCACCAGCAGAGATCAGGGGCATCGGGGCTACACCTTC. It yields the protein CVTSRDQGHRGYTF.

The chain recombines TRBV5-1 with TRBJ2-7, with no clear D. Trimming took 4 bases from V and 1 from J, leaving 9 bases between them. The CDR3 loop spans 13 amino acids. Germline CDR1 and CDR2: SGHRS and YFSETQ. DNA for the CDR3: TGCGCCAGCAGCCCCGGGTTATCCTACGAGCAGTACTTC. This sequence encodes CASSPGLSYEQYF.

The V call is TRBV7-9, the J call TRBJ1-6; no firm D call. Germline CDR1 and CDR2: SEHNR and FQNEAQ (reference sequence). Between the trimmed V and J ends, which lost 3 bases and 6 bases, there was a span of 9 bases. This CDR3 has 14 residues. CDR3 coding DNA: TGTGCCAGCAGCTTTCAAACAGCTAATTCACCCCTCCACTTT. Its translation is CASSFQTANSPLHF.

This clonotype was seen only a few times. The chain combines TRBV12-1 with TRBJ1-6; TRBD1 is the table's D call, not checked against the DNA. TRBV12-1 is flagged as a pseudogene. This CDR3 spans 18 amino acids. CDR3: CASSRCVRGQGRNSPLHF. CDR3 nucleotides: TGTGCCAGCAGCCGTTGCGTTCGCGGGCAGGGTAGGAATTCACCCCTCCACTTT.

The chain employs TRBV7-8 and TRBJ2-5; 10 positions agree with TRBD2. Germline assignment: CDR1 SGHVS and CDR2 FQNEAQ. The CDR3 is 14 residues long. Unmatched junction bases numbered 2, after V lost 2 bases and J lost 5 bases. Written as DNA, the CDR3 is TGTGCCAGCAGCTTAAGCGGGGGGGCGGAGACCCAGTACTTC. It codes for CASSLSGGAETQYF. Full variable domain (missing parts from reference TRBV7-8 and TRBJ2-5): GAGVSQSPRYKVAKRGQDVALRCDPISGHVSLFWYQQALGQGPEFLTYFQNEAQLDKSGLPSDRFFAERPEGSVSTLKIQRTQQEDSAVYLCASSLSGGAETQYFGPGTRLLVL.

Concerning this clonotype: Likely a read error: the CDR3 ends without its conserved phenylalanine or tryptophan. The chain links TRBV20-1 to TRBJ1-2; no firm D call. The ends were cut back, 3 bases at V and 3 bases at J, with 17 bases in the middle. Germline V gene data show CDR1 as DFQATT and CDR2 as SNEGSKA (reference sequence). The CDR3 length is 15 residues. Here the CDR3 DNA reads TGCAGTGCTAGGGCCATGGGGAGGAGTGACTATGGCTACACCTCC. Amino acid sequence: CSARAMGRSDYGYTS.

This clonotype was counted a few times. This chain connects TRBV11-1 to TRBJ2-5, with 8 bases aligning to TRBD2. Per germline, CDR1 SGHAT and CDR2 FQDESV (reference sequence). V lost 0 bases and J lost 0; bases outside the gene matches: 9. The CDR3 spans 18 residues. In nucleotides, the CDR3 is TGTGCCAGCAGCTTAGCGCCTTACCAGCGGGGGTACCAAGAGACCCAGTACTTC. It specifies CASSLAPYQRGYQETQYF.

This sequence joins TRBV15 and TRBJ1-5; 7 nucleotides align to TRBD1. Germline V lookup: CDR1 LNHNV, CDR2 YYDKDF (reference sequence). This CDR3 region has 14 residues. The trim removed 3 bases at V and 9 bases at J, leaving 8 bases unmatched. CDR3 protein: CATSRDRNMRPQHF. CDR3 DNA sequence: TGTGCCACCAGCAGGGACAGGAATATGAGGCCCCAGCATTTT.

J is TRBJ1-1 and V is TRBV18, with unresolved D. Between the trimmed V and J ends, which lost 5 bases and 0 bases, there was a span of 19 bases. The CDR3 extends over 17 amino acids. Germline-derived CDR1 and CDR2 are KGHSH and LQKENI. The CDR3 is CASSKSGGQALNTEAFF. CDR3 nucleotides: TGTGCCAGCTCAAAATCGGGAGGGCAGGCTTTGAACACTGAAGCTTTCTTT.

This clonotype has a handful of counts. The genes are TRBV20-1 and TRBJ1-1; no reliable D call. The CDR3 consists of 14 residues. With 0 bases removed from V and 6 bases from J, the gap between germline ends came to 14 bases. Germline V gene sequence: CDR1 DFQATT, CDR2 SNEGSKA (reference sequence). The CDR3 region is CSARDPGSKAEAFF. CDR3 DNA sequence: TGCAGTGCTAGAGATCCGGGATCAAAGGCTGAAGCTTTCTTT.

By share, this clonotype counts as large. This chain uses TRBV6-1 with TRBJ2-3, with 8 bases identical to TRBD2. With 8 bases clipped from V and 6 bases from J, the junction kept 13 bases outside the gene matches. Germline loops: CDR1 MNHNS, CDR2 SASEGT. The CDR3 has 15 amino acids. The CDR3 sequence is CASSVASGSGDTQYF. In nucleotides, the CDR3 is TGTGCCAGCTCGGTGGCTAGCGGGTCCGGGGATACGCAGTATTTT.

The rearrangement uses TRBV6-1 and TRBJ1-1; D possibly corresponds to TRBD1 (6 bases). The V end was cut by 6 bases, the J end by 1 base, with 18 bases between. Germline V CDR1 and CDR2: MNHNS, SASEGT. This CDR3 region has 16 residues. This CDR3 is CASSATAGTQNTEAFF. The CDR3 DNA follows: TGTGCCAGCAGCGCAACCGCCGGGACACAGAACACTGAAGCTTTCTTT.

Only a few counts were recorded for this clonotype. CDR3 amino acids: CASSWEETWGYTF. The CDR3 nucleotides read TGTGCCAGCAGTTGGGAGGAGACTTGGGGGTACACCTTC. This chain connects TRBV28 to TRBJ1-2; possibly TRBD1 for D (5 bases). V dropped 4 bases and J dropped 11 bases, with 17 bases sitting between them. The V gene's germline CDR1 is MDHEN and CDR2 SYDVKM. This CDR3 is built from 13 residues.

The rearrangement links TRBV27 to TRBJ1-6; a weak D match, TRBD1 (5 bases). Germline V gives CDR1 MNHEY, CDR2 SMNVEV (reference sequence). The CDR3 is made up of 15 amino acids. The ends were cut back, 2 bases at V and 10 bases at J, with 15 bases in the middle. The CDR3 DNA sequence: TGTGCCAGCAGTTTAACGGGGGGAGCCAGGTCACCCCTCCACTTT. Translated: CASSLTGGARSPLHF.

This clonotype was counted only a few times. The CDR3, as DNA: TGTGCCAGCAGTGAAGCGACAGCAACTGAAGCTTTCTTT. It codes for CASSEATATEAFF. The gene calls are TRBV2 and TRBJ1-1; D is perhaps TRBD1 (5 bases). V was cut by 0 bases and J by 5 bases, with 7 bases left in between. CDR3 length: 13 amino acids. CDR1 and CDR2 from the germline V gene are SNHLY and FYNNEI.

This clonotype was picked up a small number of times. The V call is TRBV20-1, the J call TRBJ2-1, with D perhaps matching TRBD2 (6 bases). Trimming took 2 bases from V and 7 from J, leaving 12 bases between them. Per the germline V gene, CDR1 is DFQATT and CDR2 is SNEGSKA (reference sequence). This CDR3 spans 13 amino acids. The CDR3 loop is CSARQFGLNEQFF. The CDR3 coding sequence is TGCAGTGCTAGACAATTTGGACTAAATGAGCAGTTCTTC.

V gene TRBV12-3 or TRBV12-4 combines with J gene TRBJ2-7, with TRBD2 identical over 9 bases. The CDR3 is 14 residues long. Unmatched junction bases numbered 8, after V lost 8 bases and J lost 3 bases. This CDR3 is CASSLAGRNYEQYF. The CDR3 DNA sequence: TGTGCCAGCTCGCTAGCGGGGCGAAACTACGAGCAGTACTTC.

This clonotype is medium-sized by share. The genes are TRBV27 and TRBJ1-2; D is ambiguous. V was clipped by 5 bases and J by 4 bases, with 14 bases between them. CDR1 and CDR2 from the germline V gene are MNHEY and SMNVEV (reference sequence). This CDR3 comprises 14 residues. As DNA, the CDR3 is TGTGCCAGCAGTCTTTCAAACCCGATCTATGGCTACACCTTC. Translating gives CASSLSNPIYGYTF.

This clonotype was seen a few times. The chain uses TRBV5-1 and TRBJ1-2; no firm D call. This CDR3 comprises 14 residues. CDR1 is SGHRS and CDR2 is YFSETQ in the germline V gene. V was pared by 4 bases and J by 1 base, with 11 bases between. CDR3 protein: CASSPRTFNYGYTF. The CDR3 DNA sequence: TGCGCCAGCAGCCCCAGGACTTTTAACTATGGCTACACCTTC.

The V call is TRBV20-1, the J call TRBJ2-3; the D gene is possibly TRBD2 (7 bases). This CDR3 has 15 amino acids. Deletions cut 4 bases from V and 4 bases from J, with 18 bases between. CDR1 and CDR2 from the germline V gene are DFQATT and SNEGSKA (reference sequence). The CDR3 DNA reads TGCAGTGCTAACGAAGGGGGGGCCGACGCAGATACGCAGTATTTT. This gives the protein CSANEGGADADTQYF.

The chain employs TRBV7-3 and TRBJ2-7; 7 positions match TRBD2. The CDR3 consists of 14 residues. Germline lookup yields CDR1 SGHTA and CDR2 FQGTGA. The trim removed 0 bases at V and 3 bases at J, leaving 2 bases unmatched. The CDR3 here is CASSLTGGNYEQYF. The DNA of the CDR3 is TGTGCCAGCAGCTTAACGGGGGGGAACTACGAGCAGTACTTC.

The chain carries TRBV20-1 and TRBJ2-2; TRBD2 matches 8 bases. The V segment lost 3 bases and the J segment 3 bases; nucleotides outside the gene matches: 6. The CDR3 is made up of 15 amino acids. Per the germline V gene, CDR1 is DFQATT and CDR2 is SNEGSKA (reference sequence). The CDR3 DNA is TGCAGTGCTAGGGACGGGGGGGCAGACACCGGGGAGCTGTTTTTT. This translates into CSARDGGADTGELFF.

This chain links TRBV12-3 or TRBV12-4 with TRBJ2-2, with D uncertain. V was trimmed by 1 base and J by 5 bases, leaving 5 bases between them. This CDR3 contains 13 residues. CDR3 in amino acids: CASSLVVTGELFF. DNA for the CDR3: TGTGCCAGCAGTTTAGTGGTTACCGGGGAGCTGTTTTTT.

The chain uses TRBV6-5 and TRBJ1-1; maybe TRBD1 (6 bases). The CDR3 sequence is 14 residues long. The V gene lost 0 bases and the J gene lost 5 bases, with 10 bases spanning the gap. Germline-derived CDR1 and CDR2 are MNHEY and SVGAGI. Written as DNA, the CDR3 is TGTGCCAGCAGTTACTCTGGGAGGGGGACTGAAGCTTTCTTT. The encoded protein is CASSYSGRGTEAFF.

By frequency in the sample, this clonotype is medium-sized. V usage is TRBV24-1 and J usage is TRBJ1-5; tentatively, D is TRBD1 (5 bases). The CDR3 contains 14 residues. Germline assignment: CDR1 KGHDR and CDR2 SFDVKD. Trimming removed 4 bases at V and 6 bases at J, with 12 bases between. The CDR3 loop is CATSDRVGLQPQHF. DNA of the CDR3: TGTGCCACCAGTGACAGGGTTGGGCTTCAGCCCCAGCATTTT.

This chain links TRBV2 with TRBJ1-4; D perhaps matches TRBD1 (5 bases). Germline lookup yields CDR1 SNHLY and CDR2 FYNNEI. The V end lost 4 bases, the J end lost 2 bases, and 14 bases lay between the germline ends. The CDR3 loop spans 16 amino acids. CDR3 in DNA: TGTGCCAGCAGTGTTAGGGGCTTGCAGACTAATGAAAAACTGTTTTTT. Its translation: CASSVRGLQTNEKLFF.

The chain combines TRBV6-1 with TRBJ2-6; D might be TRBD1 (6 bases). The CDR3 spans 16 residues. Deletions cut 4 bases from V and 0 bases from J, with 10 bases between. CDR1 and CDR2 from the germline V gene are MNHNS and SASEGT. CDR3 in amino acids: CASSGNRVSGANVLTF. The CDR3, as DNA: TGTGCCAGCAGTGGAAACAGGGTCTCTGGGGCCAACGTCCTGACTTTC.